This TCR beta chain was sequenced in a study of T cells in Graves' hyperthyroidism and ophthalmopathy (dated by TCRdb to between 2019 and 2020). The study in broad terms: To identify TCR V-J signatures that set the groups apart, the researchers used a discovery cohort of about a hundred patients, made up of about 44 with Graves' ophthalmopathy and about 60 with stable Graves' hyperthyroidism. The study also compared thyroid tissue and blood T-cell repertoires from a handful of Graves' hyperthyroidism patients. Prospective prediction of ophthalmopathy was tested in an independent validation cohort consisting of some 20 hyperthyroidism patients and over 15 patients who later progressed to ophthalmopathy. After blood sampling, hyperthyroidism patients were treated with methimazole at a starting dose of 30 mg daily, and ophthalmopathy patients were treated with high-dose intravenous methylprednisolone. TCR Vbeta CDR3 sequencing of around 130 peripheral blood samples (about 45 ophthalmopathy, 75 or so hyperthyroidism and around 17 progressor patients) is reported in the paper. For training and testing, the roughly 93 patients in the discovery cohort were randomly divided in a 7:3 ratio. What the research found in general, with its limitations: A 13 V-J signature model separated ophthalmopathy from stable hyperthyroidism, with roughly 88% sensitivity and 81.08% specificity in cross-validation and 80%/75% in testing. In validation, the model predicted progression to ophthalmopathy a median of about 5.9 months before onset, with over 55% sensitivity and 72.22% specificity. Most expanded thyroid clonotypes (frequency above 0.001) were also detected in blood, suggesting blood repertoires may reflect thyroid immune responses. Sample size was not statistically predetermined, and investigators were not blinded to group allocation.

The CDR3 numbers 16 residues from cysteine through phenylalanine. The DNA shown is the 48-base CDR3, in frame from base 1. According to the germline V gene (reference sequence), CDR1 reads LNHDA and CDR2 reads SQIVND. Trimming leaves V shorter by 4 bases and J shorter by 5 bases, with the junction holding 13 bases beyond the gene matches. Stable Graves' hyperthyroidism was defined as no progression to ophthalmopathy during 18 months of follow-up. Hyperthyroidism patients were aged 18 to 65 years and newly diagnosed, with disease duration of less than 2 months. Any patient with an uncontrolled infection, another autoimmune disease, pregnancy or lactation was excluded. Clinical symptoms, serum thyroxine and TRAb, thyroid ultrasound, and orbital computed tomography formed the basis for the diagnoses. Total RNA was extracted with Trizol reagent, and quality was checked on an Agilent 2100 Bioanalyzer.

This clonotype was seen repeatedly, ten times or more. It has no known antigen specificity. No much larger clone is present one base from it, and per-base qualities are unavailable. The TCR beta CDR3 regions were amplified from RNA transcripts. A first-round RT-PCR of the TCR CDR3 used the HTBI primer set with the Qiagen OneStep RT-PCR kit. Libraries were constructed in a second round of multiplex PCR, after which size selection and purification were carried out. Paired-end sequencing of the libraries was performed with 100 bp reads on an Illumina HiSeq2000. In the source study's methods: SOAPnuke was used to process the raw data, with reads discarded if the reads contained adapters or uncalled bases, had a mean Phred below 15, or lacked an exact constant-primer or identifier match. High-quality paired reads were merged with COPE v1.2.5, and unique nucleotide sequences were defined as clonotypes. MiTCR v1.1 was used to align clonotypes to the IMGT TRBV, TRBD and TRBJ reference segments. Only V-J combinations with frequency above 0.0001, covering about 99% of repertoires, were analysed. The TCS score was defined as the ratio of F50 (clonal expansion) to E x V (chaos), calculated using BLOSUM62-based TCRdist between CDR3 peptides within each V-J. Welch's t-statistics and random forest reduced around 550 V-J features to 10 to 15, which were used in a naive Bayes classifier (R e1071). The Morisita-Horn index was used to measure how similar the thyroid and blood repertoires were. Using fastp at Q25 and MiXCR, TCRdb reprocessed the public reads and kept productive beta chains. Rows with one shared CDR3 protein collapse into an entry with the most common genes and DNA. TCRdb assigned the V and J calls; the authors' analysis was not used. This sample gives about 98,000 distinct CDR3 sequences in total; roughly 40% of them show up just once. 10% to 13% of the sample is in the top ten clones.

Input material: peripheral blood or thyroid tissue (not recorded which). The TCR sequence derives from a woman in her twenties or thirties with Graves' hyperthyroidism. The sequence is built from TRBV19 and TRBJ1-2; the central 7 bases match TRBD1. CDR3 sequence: CASSRQGVEARYGYTF. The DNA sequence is TGTGCCAGTAGTAGACAGGGCGTGGAGGCGAGGTATGGCTACACCTTC.